This T cell receptor beta chain came from a study of T cell repertoires in cytomegalovirus infection. On the study more broadly: Shared public TCR beta signatures pointed to both CMV infection and a matching HLA type.

Note on this clonotype: Its specificity is not known.

Study results and caveats: CMV carriers with the relevant HLA were identified by cumulative public TCR beta family frequency. CMV-specific TCR beta clonotypes restricted by HLA-C were the ones dominating the ex vivo response.

TCRdb reprocessed the reads via MiXCR and lists one record per CDR3 protein. The sample contains about 120,000 distinct CDR3 sequences, around 9.1% of which appear only once. The V gene's germline CDR1 is MDHEN and CDR2 SYDVKM. This CDR3 has 11 residues. V lost 6 bases and J lost 5, with 8 bases in between. This chain joins TRBV28 and TRBJ2-7; no clear D. The receptor's source is a human donor in good health (CMV status not recorded). Some clones in this sample may be carry-over from other donors' samples. The specimen was PBMCs, sequenced either directly or after in vitro stimulation (not recorded which). CDR3 sequence: CASRDLNEQYF. DNA for the CDR3: TGTGCCAGCAGAGACCTTAACGAGCAGTACTTC.